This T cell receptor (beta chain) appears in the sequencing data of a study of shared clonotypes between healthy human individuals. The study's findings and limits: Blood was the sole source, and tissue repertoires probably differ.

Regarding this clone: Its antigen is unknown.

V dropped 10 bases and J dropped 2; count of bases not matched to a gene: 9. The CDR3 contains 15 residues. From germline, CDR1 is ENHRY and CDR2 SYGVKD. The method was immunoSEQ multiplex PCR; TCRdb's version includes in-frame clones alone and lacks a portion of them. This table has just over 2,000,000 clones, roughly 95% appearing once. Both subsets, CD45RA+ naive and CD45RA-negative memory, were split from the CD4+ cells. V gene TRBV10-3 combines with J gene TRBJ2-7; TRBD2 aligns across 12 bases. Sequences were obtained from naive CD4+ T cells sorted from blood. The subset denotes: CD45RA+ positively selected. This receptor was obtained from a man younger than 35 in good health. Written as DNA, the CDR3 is TGTGCCACCCGGACTAGCGGGACTGTCACCTACGAGCAGTACTTC. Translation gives CATRTSGTVTYEQYF.